This T cell receptor (beta chain) was sequenced for a study of CD8 T cells in ankylosing spondylitis (dated by TCRdb to about 2017). General notes on the study: The study set out to find disease-linked TCR variants by profiling T cell receptor beta repertoires in ankylosing spondylitis patients and healthy donors. Peripheral blood was sampled, and synovial fluid was also collected from ankylosing spondylitis patients. The full study cohort was made up of approximately 27 ankylosing spondylitis patients and some 100 healthy donors.

Of note for this clonotype: Its antigen remains unidentified. Base qualities are not provided; no much larger clone lies one nucleotide away.

Sequenced using an Illumina HiSeq 2500. Quantitative 5'-RACE with molecular barcodes was the method used to prepare the TCR beta libraries. As for how the authors treated the data: To identify disease-linked TCR variants, a new computational method was used, one built on a probabilistic model of VDJ rearrangement. TCRdb trimmed the raw reads at Q25, called clones with MiXCR and kept productive beta chains. Under each unique CDR3 protein, matching rows form one entry showing the most common genes and DNA. TCRdb assigned the V and J calls; the authors' analysis was not used. The sample profile shows some 200,000 distinct CDR3 sequences; around 13% of them were found once. More than 15% of the sample is in the top ten clones. The investigation overall reported the following: Some motif variants were previously reported in synovial fluid and blood of reactive arthritis patients, suggesting common disease-initiation mechanisms. A TCR beta motif made up of several highly homologous amino acid variants appeared to be characteristic of blood from ankylosing spondylitis patients. The disease-linked clones were reported as significantly enriched in matched synovial fluid samples from ankylosing spondylitis patients. A CD8+ phenotype was shown by the disease-linked clones, which were found at relatively low frequencies in peripheral blood.

Sequencing input: blood, either unsorted or a sorted T cell fraction (not recorded which). The clonotype comes from a male donor with ankylosing spondylitis or in good health (not recorded which).

The CDR3 protein is CASRPVAGEYNEQFF. The DNA sequence reads TGTGCCAGCAGACCCGTAGCGGGGGAGTACAATGAGCAGTTCTTC. The sequence joins TRBV11-2 to TRBJ2-1, and 9 junctional nucleotides match TRBD2. CDR1 and CDR2, per the germline V gene, are SGHAT and FQNNGV. V loses 6 bases at its end and J loses 4 bases; junction bases beyond the gene matches: 7. Measured from the cysteine to the phenylalanine, the CDR3 is 15 residues long. Only the CDR3 DNA stays, 45 bases, in frame from base 1. Here the CDR3 is joined to the reference TRBV11-2 and TRBJ2-1 genes, and the full variable domain is: EAGVAQSPRYKIIEKRQSVAFWCNPISGHATLYWYQQILGQGPKLLIQFQNNGVVDDSQLPKDRFSAERLKGVDSTLKIQPAKLEDSAVYLCASRPVAGEYNEQFFGPGTRLTVL.